This paragraph covers one T cell receptor beta chain sequence. Its target is unknown. This sample was taken from a study of cytomegalovirus exposure and HLA in healthy donors. Overall study: Per a later analysis, the roughly 640 first-cohort and 110 or so validation repertoires shared one platform.

The protocol was immunoSEQ multiplex PCR, while the TCRdb copy is restricted to in-frame clones and leaves out a portion. The sample has tens of thousands of clones; almost 85% are singletons. The ends were cut back, 0 bases at V and 0 bases at J, with 10 bases in the middle. Germline V CDR1 and CDR2: SGHRS, YFSETQ. The CDR3 sequence is 15 residues long. Study results and limitations: The study put 160 or so TCR beta chains on its list as cytomegalovirus-associated. Rarity characterized most TCR sequences, yet some public TCRs appeared in many donors. First-cohort TCR clusters were later found to tend to co-occur in the 120 or so validation repertoires.

The sequence derives from a woman younger than 35 in good health and CMV-seropositive. This chain joins TRBV5-1 and TRBJ2-7, with a tentative D call TRBD1 (5 bases). Material for sequencing was PBMCs. The chain's CDR3 is CASSLGFDSSYEQYF. In DNA form, the CDR3 reads TGCGCCAGCAGCTTGGGGTTCGACAGCTCCTACGAGCAGTACTTC.